These T cell receptor beta chains were read from a single sample in a study of T cell repertoires in cytomegalovirus infection. In TCRdb, the reads were re-called with MiXCR into one record per CDR3 protein. The sample lists 450,000 to 650,000 distinct CDR3 sequences, around 27% occurring once. The sequencing input was PBMCs. Receptors originate from a human donor in good health (CMV status not recorded). Some clones in this sample may be carry-over from other donors' samples. CDR3s leave out the opening cysteine and the closing phenylalanine or tryptophan. A D gene is named only where the DNA matches it firmly. Not every row has a clone size; where given, it reads once, few, many or a size class.

few,TRBV28,TRBJ2-5,-,ASSLVGASQETQY
-,TRBV20-1,TRBJ1-1,TRBD1,SATTVGQGLGTEAF
few,TRBV28,TRBJ2-1,-,ASSPSTGPNEQF
-,TRBV30,TRBJ2-3,TRBD2,AWSYRRGSTDTQY
-,TRBV20-1,TRBJ2-3,TRBD2,SARSLFAGVTDTQY
-,TRBV20-1,TRBJ2-1,-,SARVFLGPGEF
few,TRBV7-8,TRBJ1-4,TRBD1,ASSLTGTGKGEKLF
-,TRBV6-2/TRBV6-3,TRBJ2-1,TRBD2,ASSSFLAGGNEQF
-,TRBV7-9,TRBJ2-1,TRBD1,ASSILRDRGNEQF
-,TRBV5-1,TRBJ2-7,TRBD2,ASSPALGGSPYEQY
-,TRBV27,TRBJ1-1,TRBD1,ASSAQQGATEAF
-,TRBV28,TRBJ1-2,TRBD1,ASSPRTGRGYT
few,TRBV28,TRBJ2-5,TRBD2,ASSTIDSGRAGAETQY
-,TRBV6-2/TRBV6-3,TRBJ2-3,-,ASSYHDTQY
-,TRBV5-4,TRBJ2-1,TRBD2,ASSLEVELAGGREQF
-,TRBV28,TRBJ2-7,-,ASSLSRVSSYEQY
-,TRBV6-6,TRBJ2-3,-,ASTMGLMLDTQY
many,TRBV7-2,TRBJ1-5,TRBD1,ASRPRTGDNQPQH